The 20 T cell receptor beta chains given below trace back to one sample, sequenced in a study of molecular identifiers for immune sequencing clone quantification. TCRdb re-derived calls from the PCR reads in MiXCR, one entry per CDR3 protein. Here the sample spans about 53,000 distinct CDR3 sequences, roughly 38% being singletons. The specimen was naive CD8+ T cells from blood, with Jurkat cell RNA spiked in. Subset denoted: FACS-sorted CD8+CD4-CCR7+CD45RA+ naive T cells. The receptors shown here come from a human donor in good health. Some libraries in this study had Jurkat cell RNA spiked in.

There are a few counts of this clonotype. The gene calls are TRBV27 and TRBJ2-1; possible D gene TRBD2, 5 bases. Trimming stripped 2 bases from V and 5 bases from J, with 10 bases between. The CDR3 sequence is 14 residues long. The germline V gene has CDR1 MNHEY and CDR2 SMNVEV (reference sequence). The CDR3 spells CASSLREFNNEQFF. In DNA, the CDR3 is TGTGCCAGCAGTTTAAGGGAGTTCAACAATGAGCAGTTCTTC.

Note on this clonotype: This CDR3 is missing its conserved last phenylalanine or tryptophan, likely due to a read error. The gene calls are TRBV4-3 and TRBJ2-1, with 7 bases lining up with TRBD2. CDR1 is LGHNA, CDR2 YSLEER, per germline. This CDR3 has 14 residues. V shed 3 bases and J 8 bases; nucleotides not matched to a gene: 7. Here the CDR3 DNA reads TGCGCCAGCAGCCATGCTGGGGGGGGGGATGAGCAGTTCTAC. It translates to CASSHAGGGDEQFY.

This chain connects TRBV12-3 or TRBV12-4 to TRBJ2-4; D is unclear. V lost 1 base, J lost 6 bases, and 4 bases lay in between. The CDR3 consists of 12 residues. The CDR3 sequence: CASSLGGNIQYF. In DNA, the CDR3 is TGTGCCAGCAGTTTAGGAGGAAACATTCAGTACTTC.

The chain has TRBV6-5 and TRBJ2-7, with 10 positions matching TRBD1. Germline CDR1 and CDR2: MNHEY and SVGAGI. The J segment lost 2 bases and the V segment lost 2 bases, leaving 3 bases of the junction unmatched. The CDR3 runs 15 residues. The CDR3 protein is CASSYAGTGAYEQYF. The CDR3 DNA reads TGTGCCAGCAGTTACGCCGGGACAGGGGCCTACGAGCAGTACTTC.

This clonotype was recorded only once. It may be a read error: a sequence one base away is much more abundant. The chain combines TRBV10-2 with TRBJ2-3; maybe TRBD1 (6 bases). CDR3 length: 16 residues. Deletions cut 0 bases from V and 2 bases from J, with 12 bases between. Germline assignment: CDR1 WSHSY and CDR2 SAAADI. The CDR3 region has the DNA TGCGCCAGCAGTGAGTCGAACAGGGCCCTCACAGATACGCAGTATTTT. Protein sequence: CASSESNRALTDTQYF.

To note about this clonotype: A much larger clone lies a single base off, so this may be a read error. This sequence joins TRBV27 and TRBJ2-7; D assignment may be TRBD1 or TRBD2 (5 bases each). CDR3 length equals 13 residues. V shed 8 bases and J shed 6 bases, with 17 bases lying between them. Germline CDR1 reads MNHEY; CDR2 reads SMNVEV (reference sequence). The CDR3 is CASGLGPPSEQYF. In DNA form, the CDR3 reads TGTGCCAGCGGACTGGGGCCCCCTTCCGAGCAGTACTTC.

This clonotype appeared a single time. Given a much more abundant clone one base away, this may be a read error. The chain recombines TRBV10-3 with TRBJ1-4; the D is unclear. The CDR3 sequence is 14 residues long. CDR1 and CDR2 (germline): ENHRY, SYGVKD. For the CDR3, the DNA is TGTGCCATCAGTGCCCCCGCTCCTAATGAAAAACTGTATTTT. Its protein is CAISAPAPNEKLYF.

In the case of this clonotype: A much larger clonotype is one base distant, so this may be a read error. This chain links TRBV28 with TRBJ2-7, with 8 nucleotides matching TRBD2. In germline, CDR1 is MDHEN, CDR2 SYDVKM. The CDR3 extends over 17 amino acids. V lost 5 bases and J lost 2; bases outside the gene matches: 14. In DNA form, the CDR3 reads TGTGCCAGCAGTAGACGACCAGCGGGAGTCTACCCCTACGAGCAGTACTTC. It encodes CASSRRPAGVYPYEQYF.

This clonotype was seen many times. V is TRBV7-9 and J is TRBJ2-4; D gene ambiguous. The CDR3 contains 18 residues. V lost 7 bases and J lost 0, with 22 bases in between. Germline CDR1 and CDR2: SEHNR and FQNEAQ (reference sequence). The CDR3 here is CASTDLTPALLAKNIQYF. The CDR3 DNA reads TGTGCCAGCACCGACCTGACCCCGGCACTACTAGCCAAAAACATTCAGTACTTC. The whole variable domain, remainder taken from reference TRBV7-9 and TRBJ2-4, is DTGVSQNPRHKITKRGQNVTFRCDPISEHNRLYWYRQTLGQGPEFLTYFQNEAQLEKSRLLSDRFSAERPKGSFSTLEIQRTEQGDSAMYLCASTDLTPALLAKNIQYFGAGTRLSVL.

This clonotype is a singleton in its sample. The chain uses TRBV28 and TRBJ2-2; tentatively, D is TRBD2 (6 bases). V gave up 3 bases and J gave up 1 base, with 15 bases separating them. CDR1 MDHEN and CDR2 SYDVKM come from the germline V gene. There are 17 residues in the CDR3. The CDR3 loop is CASSFPGTGVNTGELFF. In DNA form, the CDR3 reads TGTGCCAGCAGTTTCCCCGGGACTGGCGTGAACACCGGGGAGCTGTTTTTT.

The chain joins TRBV11-2 to TRBJ2-7, with TRBD1 matching 8 bases. V dropped 1 base and J dropped 6; count of bases not matched to a gene: 5. This CDR3 contains 14 residues. Germline lookup yields CDR1 SGHAT and CDR2 FQNNGV. DNA for the CDR3: TGTGCCAGCAGCTTAGGACAGGGGAGGCTCGAGCAGTACTTC. It translates to CASSLGQGRLEQYF.

A single count supports this clonotype. The rearrangement joins TRBV9 to TRBJ2-3; 10 bases map to TRBD2. Trimming cost V 4 bases and J 0 bases; bases outside gene matches: 8. This CDR3 spans 17 amino acids. The germline V gene encodes CDR1 SGDLS and CDR2 YYNGEE. This chain's CDR3 is CASSFQREGASTDTQYF. The CDR3 region has the DNA TGTGCCAGCAGCTTCCAGCGGGAGGGAGCTAGCACAGATACGCAGTATTTT.

This clonotype showed up just a few times. The CDR3 DNA reads as TGTGCCAGCAGTTCTGTAACCTCCGATCAGCCCCAGCATTTT. Its protein is CASSSVTSDQPQHF. The chain joins TRBV28 to TRBJ1-5; unclear D gene. The germline CDR1 and CDR2 sequences are MDHEN and SYDVKM. The CDR3 covers 14 residues. Trimming left V 4 bases short and J 5 bases short, with 12 bases between.

This clonotype has ten or more counts. J is TRBJ2-6 and V is TRBV28, with 8 bases identical to TRBD1. V lost 6 bases and J lost 12; bases outside the gene matches: 7. Germline V gene data show CDR1 as MDHEN and CDR2 as SYDVKM. CDR3 length equals 13 residues. The CDR3 sequence: CASRLRGRAVLTF. The CDR3, as DNA: TGTGCCAGCAGGCTCAGGGGGCGGGCCGTCCTGACTTTC.

The chain joins TRBV25-1 to TRBJ1-1; unclear D gene. The CDR3 is 14 residues long. Trimming pared 2 bases from V and 5 bases from J, leaving 12 bases between. Germline lookup yields CDR1 MGHDK and CDR2 SYGVNS. The CDR3 DNA is TGTGCCAGCAGTGAAGCGGGGTCCTTTACTGAAGCTTTCTTT. As protein: CASSEAGSFTEAFF. The variable domain in full, completed from reference TRBV25-1 and TRBJ1-1, reads EADIYQTPRYLVIGTGKKITLECSQTMGHDKMYWYQQDPGMELHLIHYSYGVNSTEKGDLSSESTVSRIRTEHFPLTLESARPSHTSQYLCASSEAGSFTEAFFGQGTRLTVV.

The gene calls are TRBV28 and TRBJ2-7; D ambiguous. CDR1 and CDR2 (germline): MDHEN, SYDVKM. The CDR3 loop spans 14 amino acids. V dropped 3 bases and J dropped 4 bases, with 13 bases sitting between them. CDR3 residues: CASSFQKGKYEQYF. CDR3 nucleotides: TGTGCCAGCAGTTTTCAGAAAGGGAAGTACGAGCAGTACTTC.

This clonotype was observed once. V is TRBV6-5 and J is TRBJ2-5, with D possibly matching TRBD1 (6 bases). Trimming took 6 bases from V and 2 from J, leaving 16 bases between them. CDR1 is MNHEY, CDR2 SVGAGI, per germline. This CDR3 region has 15 residues. The CDR3 loop reads CASRYRDIPQETQYF. DNA of the CDR3: TGTGCCAGCAGATACCGGGACATACCTCAAGAGACCCAGTACTTC.

The chain is built from TRBV24-1 and TRBJ2-2; 7 nucleotides line up with TRBD2. The V gene's germline CDR1 is KGHDR and CDR2 SFDVKD. V lost 9 bases and J lost 6; bases outside the gene matches: 12. The CDR3 extends over 15 amino acids. The CDR3 bases are TGTGCCACCCGAGTGGGGAGGGGAAGGCCCGGGGAGCTGTTTTTT. Translated: CATRVGRGRPGELFF.

Comments on this clonotype: A clone one base away is much larger, so this may be a read error. The chain uses TRBV29-1 and TRBJ2-6; D is perhaps TRBD1 (5 bases). CDR1 is SQVTM and CDR2 is ANQGSEA in the germline V gene. The CDR3 has 15 amino acids. CDR3 amino acids: CSVVQVDSGASVLTF. DNA for the CDR3: TGCAGCGTTGTTCAGGTCGACTCTGGGGCCAGCGTCCTGACTTTC.

This clonotype appeared many times. The chain uses TRBV7-9 and TRBJ1-4; no definite D call. The CDR3 is 11 amino acids. The germline CDR1 and CDR2 sequences are SEHNR and FQNEAQ (reference sequence). V was pared by 3 bases and J by 6 bases, with 2 bases between. CDR3 nucleotide sequence: TGTGCCAGCAGCTTTGATGAAAAACTGTTTTTT. Its protein is CASSFDEKLFF.